This is a list of T cell receptor beta chains from one sample in a study of graft-versus-host responses after intestinal transplantation. Assay: immunoSEQ multiplex PCR; the TCRdb copy retains only in-frame clones and omits some. The sample includes some 92,000 clones, roughly 92% of them seen just once. Their antigens remain unidentified. The source material was unstimulated CD4+ T cells sorted from spleen or lymph node cells, sampled before intestinal transplant. The receptors were gathered from a human donor who received an intestinal transplant. CDR3s include the opening cysteine and the closing phenylalanine or tryptophan. A D gene is named only where the DNA matches it firmly. Only part of the rows carry a size: once, few, many, or a class if the clone is expanded.

j_gene	abundance	d_gene	v_gene	CDR3aa	CDR3nt
TRBJ2-7	.	TRBD2	TRBV11-2	CASSYIPRGLLAGVYEQYF	TGTGCCAGCAGCTATATACCCCGGGGACTATTGGCGGGCGTCTACGAGCAGTACTTC
TRBJ2-7	.	.	TRBV28	CASSLQGILYEQYF	TGTGCCAGCAGTTTACAGGGAATACTCTACGAGCAGTACTTC
TRBJ2-7	.	TRBD2	TRBV19	CASSVAGRGVREQYF	TGTGCCAGTAGTGTAGCGGGAAGAGGAGTACGCGAGCAGTACTTC
TRBJ1-2	.	.	TRBV18	CASSPPGVVGYGYTF	TGTGCCAGCTCACCACCCGGGGTGGTAGGCTATGGCTACACCTTC
TRBJ1-2	.	.	TRBV7-6	CASSLAPHLYNGGYTF	TGTGCCAGCAGCTTAGCGCCTCACTTATATAACGGGGGCTACACCTTC
TRBJ1-5	.	.	TRBV4-1	CASSQGGRRGGGQPQHF	TGCGCCAGCAGCCAGGGAGGGCGGAGGGGTGGGGGTCAGCCCCAGCATTTT
TRBJ1-5	.	.	TRBV30	CAWSRDISNQPQHF	TGTGCCTGGAGTCGGGACATTAGCAATCAGCCCCAGCATTTT
TRBJ2-6	.	.	TRBV9	CASSPHPNGAGANVLTF	TGTGCCAGCAGCCCCCACCCGAATGGGGCTGGGGCCAACGTCCTGACTTTC
TRBJ2-5	.	.	TRBV10-3	CATGSTGQTQYF	TGTGCCACCGGGTCTACCGGGCAGACCCAGTACTTC
TRBJ2-1	.	TRBD2	TRBV5-1	CASSLGGLAGGPNNEQFF	TGCGCCAGCAGCTTGGGGGGACTAGCGGGAGGGCCCAATAATGAGCAGTTCTTC
TRBJ1-3	.	.	TRBV7-8	CASSPRTGLGGNTIYF	TGTGCCAGCAGCCCTAGAACAGGGTTAGGTGGAAACACCATATATTTT
TRBJ2-7	.	.	TRBV11-2	CASSDRGPPPLYEQYF	TGTGCCAGCAGTGACCGAGGCCCTCCCCCTTTATACGAGCAGTACTTC
TRBJ1-5	.	.	TRBV18	CASSPKGGISNQPQHF	TGTGCCAGCTCACCAAAAGGGGGGATTAGCAATCAGCCCCAGCATTTT
TRBJ2-7	.	.	TRBV19	CASSRTSIHEQYF	TGTGCCAGTAGTCGCACTAGTATCCACGAGCAGTATTTC
TRBJ2-7	.	TRBD1	TRBV5-1	CASSLATGQGSYEQYF	TGCGCCAGCAGCTTGGCCACGGGACAGGGTTCGTACGAGCAGTACTTC
TRBJ2-7	.	TRBD1	TRBV7-2	CASSLVQGVYEQYF	TGTGCCAGCAGCTTAGTACAGGGGGTCTACGAGCAGTACTTC
TRBJ2-6	.	.	TRBV5-1	CASSFTEGNSGANVLTF	TGCGCCAGCAGCTTCACGGAAGGAAACTCTGGGGCCAACGTCCTGACTTTC
TRBJ1-1	.	TRBD1	TRBV29-1	CSVGTGGYDTEAFF	TGCAGCGTGGGGACAGGGGGATATGACACTGAAGCTTTCTTT
TRBJ2-7	.	.	TRBV15	CATSRDLAYEQYF	TGTGCCACCAGCAGAGACCTAGCCTACGAGCAGTACTTC
TRBJ2-2	.	.	TRBV7-8	CASSLLPRGELFF	TGTGCCAGCAGCTTATTGCCCCGCGGGGAGCTGTTTTTT
TRBJ2-5	.	TRBD2	TRBV5-1	CASMGLAGHVETQYF	TGCGCCAGCATGGGGCTAGCGGGCCACGTAGAGACCCAGTACTTC
TRBJ2-2	few	.	TRBV5-6	CASSLYRVNGELFF	TGTGCCAGCAGCTTGTACAGGGTTAACGGGGAGCTGTTTTTT
TRBJ2-6	.	.	TRBV7-2	CASSFHGGPGANVLTF	TGTGCCAGCAGCTTCCATGGGGGGCCTGGGGCCAACGTCCTGACTTTC
TRBJ1-1	.	.	TRBV6-1	CASRGLRTEAFF	TGTGCCAGCAGGGGTTTAAGGACTGAAGCTTTCTTT
TRBJ2-5	.	TRBD1	TRBV9	CASSVGTGVQETQYF	TGTGCCAGCAGCGTAGGGACAGGGGTCCAAGAGACCCAGTACTTC
TRBJ2-3	.	TRBD2	TRBV9	CASSTPGTSGPTDTQYF	TGTGCCAGCAGTACCCCCGGGACTAGCGGACCCACAGATACGCAGTATTTT
TRBJ2-7	once	.	TRBV2	CASSPNMGGYEQYF	TGTGCCAGCAGTCCGAACATGGGGGGCTACGAGCAGTACTTC
TRBJ2-3	.	.	TRBV29-1	CSVEDGARPDTQYF	TGCAGCGTCGAAGACGGGGCGAGGCCAGATACGCAGTATTTT
TRBJ2-5	few	TRBD1	TRBV28	CASSPPGTGKETQYF	TGTGCCAGCAGTCCGCCCGGGACAGGGAAAGAGACCCAGTACTTC
TRBJ2-3	.	TRBD2	TRBV30	CAWSLNSGSYLGTDTQYF	TGTGCCTGGAGTTTAAATAGCGGGAGTTACTTAGGCACAGATACGCAGTATTTT
TRBJ2-7	.	.	TRBV14	CASSQVLGPYEQYF	TGTGCCAGCAGCCAAGTCTTGGGGCCCTACGAGCAGTACTTC
TRBJ2-1	.	TRBD2	TRBV5-1	CASSLSSGAGGHNEQFF	TGCGCCAGCAGCTTGTCGTCTGGAGCGGGAGGTCACAATGAGCAGTTCTTC
TRBJ2-7	.	TRBD1	TRBV6-5	CASSRQGATYEQYF	TGTGCCAGCAGTCGACAGGGGGCCACCTACGAGCAGTACTTC
TRBJ1-1	.	TRBD1	TRBV6-6	CASSYTGGANTEAFF	TGTGCCAGCAGTTATACAGGGGGCGCGAACACTGAAGCTTTCTTT
TRBJ2-5	.	.	TRBV27	CASSESSGVWTQYF	TGTGCCAGCAGTGAGTCCTCCGGAGTATGGACCCAGTACTTC
TRBJ1-4	.	.	TRBV18	CASSPQVLGATNEKLFF	TGTGCCAGCTCACCACAGGTTCTTGGTGCAACTAATGAAAAACTGTTTTTT
TRBJ1-2	once	.	TRBV5-1	CASSFSGDGYTF	TGCGCCAGCAGCTTTTCAGGAGATGGCTACACCTTC
TRBJ1-4	.	.	TRBV18	CASSPGQLEKLFF	TGTGCCAGCTCACCGGGACAACTAGAAAAACTGTTTTTT
TRBJ1-5	.	.	TRBV6-1	CASSEGWGVGQPQHF	TGTGCCAGCAGTGAGGGGTGGGGGGTTGGTCAGCCCCAGCATTTT
TRBJ2-7	once	.	TRBV10-1	CASSEDRTYEQYF	TGCGCCAGCAGTGAGGACAGAACTTACGAGCAGTACTTC
TRBJ1-3	.	.	TRBV28	CASSFSQTTPRSGNTIYF	TGTGCCAGCAGTTTCTCCCAAACGACTCCCCGCTCTGGAAACACCATATATTTT
TRBJ2-3	.	.	TRBV18	CASSPNTRPDTQYF	TGTGCCAGCTCACCAAATACCCGCCCAGATACGCAGTATTTT
TRBJ1-2	.	.	TRBV6-6	CASSYSDPPFGYTF	TGTGCCAGCAGTTACTCGGACCCTCCCTTCGGCTACACCTTC
TRBJ2-7	.	TRBD2	TRBV14	CASSQAPSGLYEQYF	TGTGCCAGCAGCCAAGCCCCTAGCGGGTTGTACGAGCAGTACTTC
TRBJ2-7	.	TRBD2	TRBV4-1	CAARGLAGSGEQYF	TGCGCCGCTAGGGGACTAGCGGGATCGGGGGAGCAGTACTTC
TRBJ2-2	.	.	TRBV11-3	CASSVSLNGELFF	TGTGCCAGCAGCGTCTCCTTGAACGGGGAGCTGTTTTTT